Below are 9 T cell receptor beta chains sequenced from a single sample in a study of OX40 agonist ivuxolimab in advanced cancers. The data were produced by immunoSEQ multiplex PCR, yet TCRdb's version contains in-frame clones alone and is incomplete. The sample lists about 81,000 clones, around 89% occurring once. The sequencing used CD4+ or CD8+ T cells sorted from blood, collected in a trial of the OX40 agonist ivuxolimab. The receptors here all came from an adult with an advanced solid tumor such as melanoma, head and neck, liver or kidney cancer.

The J gene is TRBJ1-5, the V gene TRBV6-6; 9 bases align to TRBD1. CDR1 MNHNY and CDR2 SVGAGI come from the germline V gene (reference sequence). V trimming: 2 bases; J trimming: 2 bases; junction bases outside the gene matches: 4. The CDR3 is 16 residues long. CDR3 nucleotide sequence: TGTGCCAGCAGTTACAGTCGGACAGGGGGCAATCAGCCCCAGCATTTT. This gives the protein CASSYSRTGGNQPQHF.

The rearrangement joins TRBV10-2 to TRBJ1-2; 7 bases agree with TRBD1. CDR3 size: 13 residues. Germline CDR1 reads WSHSY; CDR2 reads SAAADI. V was clipped by 8 bases and J by 7 bases; unmatched bases: 10. CDR3 nucleotide sequence: TGCGCCAGCCAGGGAGGGGGCGGAGGTGGCTACACCTTC. Residues: CASQGGGGGGYTF.

This chain joins TRBV6-5 and TRBJ1-2; D not certain. Germline loops: CDR1 MNHEY, CDR2 SVGAGI. V lost 7 bases to trimming and J lost 2 bases, with 14 bases between them. This CDR3 is 14 amino acids long. DNA of the CDR3: TGTGCCAGCAATAATGTGAAGGGAAACTATGGCTACACCTTC. This encodes CASNNVKGNYGYTF.

The sample holds a few counts of this clone. V usage is TRBV19 and J usage is TRBJ1-1; D ambiguous. The CDR3 totals 13 residues. CDR1 and CDR2 (germline): LNHDA, SQIVND (reference sequence). Trimming removed 7 bases at V and 4 bases at J, with 13 bases between. CDR3 residues: CASNDLVGTEAFF. The CDR3, as DNA: TGTGCCAGTAACGATCTGGTGGGCACTGAAGCTTTCTTT. Together with reference TRBV19 and TRBJ1-1, the CDR3 gives the full variable domain: DGGITQSPKYLFRKEGQNVTLSCEQNLNHDAMYWYRQDPGQGLRLIYYSQIVNDFQKGDIAEGYSVSREKKESFPLTVTSAQKNPTAFYLCASNDLVGTEAFFGQGTRLTVV.

This clone appeared a single time. This chain uses TRBV5-1 with TRBJ1-1, with D possibly matching TRBD1 (5 bases). Germline V gene sequence: CDR1 SGHRS, CDR2 YFSETQ. With 4 bases removed from V and 5 bases from J, the gap between germline ends came to 18 bases. CDR3 size: 15 residues. CDR3 residues: CASSDFRGVGTEAFF. The DNA of the CDR3 is TGCGCCAGCAGCGACTTCCGGGGGGTAGGGACTGAAGCTTTCTTT.

This clone came up a few times. CDR3 nucleotide sequence: TGTGCCAGCAGTGACTGGGACAGGGGGACTGAAGCTTTCTTT. Protein: CASSDWDRGTEAFF. This chain joins TRBV6-4 and TRBJ1-1; 11 nucleotides line up with TRBD1. Germline loops: CDR1 MRHNA, CDR2 SNTAGT. The CDR3 runs to 14 residues. Trimming took 1 base from V and 5 from J; bases not matched to a gene: 0.

The V call is TRBV5-1, the J call TRBJ1-4; D possibly corresponds to TRBD1 (5 bases). The CDR3 runs to 14 residues. The V gene lost 4 bases and the J gene lost 6 bases, with 13 bases spanning the gap. From germline, CDR1 is SGHRS and CDR2 YFSETQ. Here the CDR3 DNA reads TGCGCCAGCAGCCCCGGGGCCCGGGATGAAAAACTGTTTTTT. This encodes CASSPGARDEKLFF.

V is TRBV9 and J is TRBJ2-1; D perhaps matches TRBD1 (7 bases). Germline loops: CDR1 SGDLS, CDR2 YYNGEE. CDR3 length: 18 amino acids. The V end was cut by 0 bases, the J end by 7 bases, with 23 bases between. The CDR3 protein is CASSVEGHLEGARNEQFF. CDR3 DNA: TGTGCCAGCAGCGTAGAGGGGCATTTGGAGGGGGCTCGAAATGAGCAGTTCTTC.

On this clone itself: Other DNA sequences within the sample encode an identical CDR3. The rearrangement uses TRBV6-5 and TRBJ2-7; the D is unclear. V dropped 2 bases and J dropped 4 bases, with 3 bases sitting between them. CDR3 length: 11 amino acids. The germline gives CDR1 MNHEY, CDR2 SVGAGI. CDR3 nucleotides: TGTGCCAGCAGTTACCAATACGAGCAGTACTTC. Encoded protein: CASSYQYEQYF.